This T cell receptor beta chain was sequenced in a study of T cells in Graves' hyperthyroidism and ophthalmopathy. TCR beta CDR3 regions were amplified from RNA. The study used the HTBI primer set for a first-round RT-PCR of the TCR CDR3. One entry per CDR3 protein results from TCRdb running MiXCR on the multiplex PCR reads. The sample lists hundreds of thousands of distinct CDR3 sequences, around 13% occurring once. Clinical Activity Scores of at least 3, NOSPECS grades of at least 4 and durations under 3 months characterized ophthalmopathy patients. The sequencing sample was made of blood. This clonotype was sampled from a woman aged 45 to 65 with Graves' ophthalmopathy.

Here the CDR3 reads CASSSQGFNYGYTF. The DNA of the CDR3 is TGTGCCAGCAGCTCACAGGGGTTTAACTATGGCTACACCTTC. The chain links TRBV5-5 to TRBJ1-2, with 7 bases matching TRBD1. This CDR3 comprises 14 residues. The V gene end was trimmed by 3 bases and the J gene end by 1 base; junction bases not matched to a gene: 3. Looked up from germline, CDR1 is SGHKS and CDR2 is YYEKEE (reference sequence).